This TCR beta chain was captured in a study of OX40 agonist ivuxolimab in advanced cancers. Overall study findings and caveats: People who partly responded at 0.1-3.0 mg/kg had some of the least clonal expansion seen.

Germline V gene data show CDR1 as MGHRA and CDR2 as YSYEKL. This CDR3 is built from 14 residues. The V end was cut by 0 bases, the J end by 5 bases, with 10 bases between. As to this clone: What it binds is not known.

Clones were sequenced by immunoSEQ multiplex PCR, and TCRdb holds only the in-frame ones, with some missing. The table records 50,000 to 80,000 clones, approximately 90% of them present only once. The TCR originated in an adult with an advanced solid tumor such as melanoma, head and neck, liver or kidney cancer. V and J are TRBV4-1 and TRBJ2-5; D is uncertain. The starting material was CD4+ or CD8+ T cells sorted from blood, obtained in a trial of the OX40 agonist ivuxolimab. DNA of the CDR3: TGCGCCAGCAGCCAAGATCCGGAGAGGGAGACCCAGTACTTC. This codes for CASSQDPERETQYF.